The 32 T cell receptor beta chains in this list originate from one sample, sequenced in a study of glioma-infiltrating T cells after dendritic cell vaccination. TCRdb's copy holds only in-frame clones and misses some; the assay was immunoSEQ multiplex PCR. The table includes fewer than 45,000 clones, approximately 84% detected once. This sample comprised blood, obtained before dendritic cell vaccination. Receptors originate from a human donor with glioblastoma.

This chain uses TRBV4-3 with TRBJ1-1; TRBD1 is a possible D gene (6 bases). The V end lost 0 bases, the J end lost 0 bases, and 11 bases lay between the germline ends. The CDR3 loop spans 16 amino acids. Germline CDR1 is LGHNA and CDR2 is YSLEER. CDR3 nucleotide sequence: TGCGCCAGCAGCCAAGATTGGACAGCCCTGAACACTGAAGCTTTCTTT. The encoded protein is CASSQDWTALNTEAFF.

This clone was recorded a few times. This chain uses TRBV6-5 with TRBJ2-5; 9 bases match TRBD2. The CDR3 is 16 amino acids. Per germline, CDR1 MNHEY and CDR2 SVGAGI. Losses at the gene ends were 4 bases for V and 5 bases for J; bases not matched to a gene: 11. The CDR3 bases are TGTGCCAGCAGTTTGACTGGCGGGGGGGCCCTGGAGACCCAGTACTTC. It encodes CASSLTGGGALETQYF.

CDR3 DNA sequence: TGTGCCAGCAGCGTCGGGACAGAGAATCAGCCCCAGCATTTT. This translates into CASSVGTENQPQHF. The J gene is TRBJ1-5, the V gene TRBV9, with 7 bases identical to TRBD1. The CDR3 loop spans 14 amino acids. Germline-derived CDR1 and CDR2 are SGDLS and YYNGEE. V lost 2 bases and J lost 4; bases outside the gene matches: 3.

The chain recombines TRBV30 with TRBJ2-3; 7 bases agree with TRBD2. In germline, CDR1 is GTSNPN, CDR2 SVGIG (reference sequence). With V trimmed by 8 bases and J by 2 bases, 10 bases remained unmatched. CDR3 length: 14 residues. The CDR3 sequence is CAGIPSGNTDTQYF. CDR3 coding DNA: TGTGCCGGGATTCCTAGCGGTAACACAGATACGCAGTATTTT.

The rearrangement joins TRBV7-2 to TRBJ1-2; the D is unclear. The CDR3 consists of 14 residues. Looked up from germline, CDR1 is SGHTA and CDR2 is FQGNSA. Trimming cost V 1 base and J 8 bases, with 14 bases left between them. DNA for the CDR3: TGTGCCAGCAGCTTAGTCGTGACAATTACCGGCTACACCTTC. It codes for CASSLVVTITGYTF. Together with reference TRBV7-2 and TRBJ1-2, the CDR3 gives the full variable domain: GAGVSQSPSNKVTEKGKDVELRCDPISGHTALYWYRQSLGQGLEFLIYFQGNSAPDKSGLPSDRFSAERTGGSVSTLTIQRTQQEDSAVYLCASSLVVTITGYTFGSGTRLTVV.

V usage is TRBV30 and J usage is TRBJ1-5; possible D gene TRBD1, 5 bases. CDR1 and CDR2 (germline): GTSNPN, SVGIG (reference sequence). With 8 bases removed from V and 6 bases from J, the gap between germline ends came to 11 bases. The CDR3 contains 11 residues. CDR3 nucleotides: TGTGCCGGGGGGGTGAGTCAGCCCCAGCATTTT. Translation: CAGGVSQPQHF.

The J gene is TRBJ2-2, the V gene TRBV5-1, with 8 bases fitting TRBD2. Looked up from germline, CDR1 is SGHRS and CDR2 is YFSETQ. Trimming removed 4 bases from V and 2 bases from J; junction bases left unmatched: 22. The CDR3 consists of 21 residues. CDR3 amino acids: CASSRGKAGVWGVYNTGELFF. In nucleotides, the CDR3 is TGCGCCAGCAGCCGGGGTAAAGCGGGGGTGTGGGGTGTGTACAACACCGGGGAGCTGTTTTTT.

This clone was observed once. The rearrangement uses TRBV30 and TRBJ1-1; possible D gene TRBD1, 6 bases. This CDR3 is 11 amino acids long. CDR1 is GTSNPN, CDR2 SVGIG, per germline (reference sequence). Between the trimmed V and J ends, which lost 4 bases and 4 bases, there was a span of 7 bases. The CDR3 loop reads CAWNRATEAFF. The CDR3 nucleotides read TGTGCCTGGAACAGGGCCACTGAAGCTTTCTTT.

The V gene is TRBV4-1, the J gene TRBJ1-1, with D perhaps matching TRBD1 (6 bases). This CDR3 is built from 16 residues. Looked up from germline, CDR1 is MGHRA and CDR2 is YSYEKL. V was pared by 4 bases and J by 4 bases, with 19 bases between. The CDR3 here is CASSPRDMGFPTEAFF. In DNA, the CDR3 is TGCGCCAGCAGCCCCAGGGACATGGGATTTCCCACTGAAGCTTTCTTT.

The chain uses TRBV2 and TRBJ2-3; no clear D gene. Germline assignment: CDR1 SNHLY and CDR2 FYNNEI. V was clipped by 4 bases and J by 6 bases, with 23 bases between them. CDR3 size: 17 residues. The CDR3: CASSGPPPVDSADTQYF. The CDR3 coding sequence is TGTGCCAGCAGTGGTCCCCCTCCGGTAGACTCCGCCGATACGCAGTATTTT.

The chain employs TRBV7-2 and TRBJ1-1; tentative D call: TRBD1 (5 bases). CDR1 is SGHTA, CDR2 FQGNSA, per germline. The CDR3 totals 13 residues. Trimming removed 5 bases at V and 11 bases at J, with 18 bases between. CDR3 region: CASSQIARGGAFF. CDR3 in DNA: TGTGCCAGCAGCCAAATAGCAAGGGGTGGGGCTTTCTTT.

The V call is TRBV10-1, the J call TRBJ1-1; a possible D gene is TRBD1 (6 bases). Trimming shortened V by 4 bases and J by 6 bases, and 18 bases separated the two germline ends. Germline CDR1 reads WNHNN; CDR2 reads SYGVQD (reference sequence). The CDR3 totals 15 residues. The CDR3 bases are TGCGCCAGCAGTGGCTTTGGACAGAGCCCCTCTGAAGCTTTCTTT. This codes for CASSGFGQSPSEAFF.

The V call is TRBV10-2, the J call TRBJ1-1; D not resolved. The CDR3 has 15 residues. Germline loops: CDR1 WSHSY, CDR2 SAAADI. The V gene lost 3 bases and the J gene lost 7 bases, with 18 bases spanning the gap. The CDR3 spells CASSDYNVGAREAFF. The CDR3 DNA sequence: TGCGCCAGCAGTGATTATAATGTGGGAGCCCGTGAAGCTTTCTTT.

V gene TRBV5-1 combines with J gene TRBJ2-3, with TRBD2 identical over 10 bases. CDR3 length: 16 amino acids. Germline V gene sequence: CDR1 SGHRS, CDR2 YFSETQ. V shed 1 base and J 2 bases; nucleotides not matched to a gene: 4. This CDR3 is CASSLTSGEYTDTQYF. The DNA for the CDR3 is TGCGCCAGCAGCTTGACTAGCGGGGAGTACACAGATACGCAGTATTTT.

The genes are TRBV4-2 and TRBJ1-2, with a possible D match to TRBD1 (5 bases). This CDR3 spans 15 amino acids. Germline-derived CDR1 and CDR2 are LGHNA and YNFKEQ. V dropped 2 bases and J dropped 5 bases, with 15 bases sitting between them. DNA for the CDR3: TGTGCCAGCAGCCAAACCCACGACAGCCCTTATGGCTACACCTTC. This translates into CASSQTHDSPYGYTF.

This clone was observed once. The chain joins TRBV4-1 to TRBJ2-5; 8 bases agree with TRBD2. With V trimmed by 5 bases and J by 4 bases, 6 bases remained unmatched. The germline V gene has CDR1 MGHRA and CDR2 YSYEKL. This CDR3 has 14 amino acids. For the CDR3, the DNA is TGCGCCAGCAGCGACGGACTAGCTCGAGAGACCCAGTACTTC. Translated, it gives CASSDGLARETQYF.

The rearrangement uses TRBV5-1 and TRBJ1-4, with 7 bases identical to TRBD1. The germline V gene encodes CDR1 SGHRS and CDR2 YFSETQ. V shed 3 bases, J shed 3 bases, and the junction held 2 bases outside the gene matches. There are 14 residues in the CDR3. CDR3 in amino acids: CASSYRGANEKLFF. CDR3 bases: TGCGCCAGCAGCTACAGGGGTGCTAATGAAAAACTGTTTTTT.

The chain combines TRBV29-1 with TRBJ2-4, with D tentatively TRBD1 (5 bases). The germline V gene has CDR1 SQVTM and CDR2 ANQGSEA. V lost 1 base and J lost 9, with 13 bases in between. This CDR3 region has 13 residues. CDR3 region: CSVEGSRVGIQYF. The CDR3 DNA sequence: TGCAGCGTTGAAGGGAGCAGGGTAGGCATTCAGTACTTC.

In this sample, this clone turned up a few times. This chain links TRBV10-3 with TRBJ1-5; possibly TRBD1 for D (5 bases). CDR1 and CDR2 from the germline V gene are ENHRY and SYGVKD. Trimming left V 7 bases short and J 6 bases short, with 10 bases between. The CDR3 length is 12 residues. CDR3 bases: TGTGCCATCATGTCAGGGCGTCAGCCCCAGCATTTT. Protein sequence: CAIMSGRQPQHF.

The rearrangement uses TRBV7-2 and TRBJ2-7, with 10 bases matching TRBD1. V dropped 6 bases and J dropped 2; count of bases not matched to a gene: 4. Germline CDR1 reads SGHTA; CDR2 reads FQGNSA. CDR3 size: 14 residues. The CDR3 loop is CASSDRGLTYEQYF. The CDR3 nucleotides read TGTGCCAGCAGTGACAGGGGGCTCACCTACGAGCAGTACTTC.

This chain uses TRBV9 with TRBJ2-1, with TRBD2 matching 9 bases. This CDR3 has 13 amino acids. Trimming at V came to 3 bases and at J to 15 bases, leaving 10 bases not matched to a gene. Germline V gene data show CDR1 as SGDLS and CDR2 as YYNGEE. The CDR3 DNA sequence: TGTGCCAGCAGCGAACCGGGGACTAGCATCCTGTTCTTC. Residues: CASSEPGTSILFF.

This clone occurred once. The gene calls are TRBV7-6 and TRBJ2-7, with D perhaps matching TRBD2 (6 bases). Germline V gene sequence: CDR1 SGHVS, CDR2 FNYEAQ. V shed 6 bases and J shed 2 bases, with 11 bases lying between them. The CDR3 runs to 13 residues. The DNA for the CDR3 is TGTGCCAGCAGTCGCGGGACTCCCTACGAGCAGTACTTC. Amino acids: CASSRGTPYEQYF.

The DNA for the CDR3 is TGCGCCAGCAGCTTGGCCGGGTACAACACTGAAGCTTTCTTT. As protein: CASSLAGYNTEAFF. The V call is TRBV5-1, the J call TRBJ1-1; no firm D call. Germline assignment: CDR1 SGHRS and CDR2 YFSETQ. The CDR3 is made up of 14 amino acids. The V end lost 0 bases, the J end lost 2 bases, and 8 bases lay between the germline ends.

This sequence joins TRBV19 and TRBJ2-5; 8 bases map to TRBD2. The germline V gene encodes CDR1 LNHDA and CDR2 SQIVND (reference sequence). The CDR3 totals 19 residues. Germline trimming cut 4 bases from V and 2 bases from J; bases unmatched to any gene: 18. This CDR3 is CASSKRAGGAHATQETQYF. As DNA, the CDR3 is TGTGCCAGTAGTAAGAGGGCCGGGGGGGCCCACGCCACACAAGAGACCCAGTACTTC.

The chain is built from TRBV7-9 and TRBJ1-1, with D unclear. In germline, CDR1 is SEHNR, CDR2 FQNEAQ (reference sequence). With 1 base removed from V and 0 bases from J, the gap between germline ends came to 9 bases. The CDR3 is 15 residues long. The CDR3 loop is CASSLGAAVNTEAFF. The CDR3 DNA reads TGTGCCAGCAGCTTAGGGGCAGCTGTGAACACTGAAGCTTTCTTT.

The CDR3: CASSQGRLDSPPGSPLHF. The CDR3 nucleotides read TGCGCCAGCAGCCAAGGTAGATTGGACAGCCCTCCGGGTTCACCCCTCCACTTT. V is TRBV23-1 and J is TRBJ1-6; TRBD1 might be the D (6 bases). TRBV23-1 is noted as an ORF with a role that remains uncertain. Deletions cut 6 bases from V and 9 bases from J, with 27 bases between. This CDR3 contains 18 residues.

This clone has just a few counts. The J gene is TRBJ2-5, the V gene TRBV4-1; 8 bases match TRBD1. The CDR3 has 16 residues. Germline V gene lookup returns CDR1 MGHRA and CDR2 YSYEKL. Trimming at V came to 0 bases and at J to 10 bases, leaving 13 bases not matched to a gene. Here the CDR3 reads CASSQEDREPLEDQYF. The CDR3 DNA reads TGCGCCAGCAGCCAAGAGGACAGGGAGCCTCTGGAGGACCAGTACTTC.

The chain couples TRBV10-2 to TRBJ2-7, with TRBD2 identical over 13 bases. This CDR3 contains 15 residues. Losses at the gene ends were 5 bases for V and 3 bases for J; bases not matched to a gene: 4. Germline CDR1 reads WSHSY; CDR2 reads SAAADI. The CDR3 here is CASSQGLAGIYEQYF. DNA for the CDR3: TGCGCCAGCAGTCAGGGACTAGCGGGGATCTACGAGCAGTACTTC.

The CDR3 reads CASSYSGGAGADTQYF. The CDR3 DNA reads as TGTGCCAGCAGCTATAGCGGGGGGGCAGGGGCGGATACGCAGTATTTT. This sequence joins TRBV7-2 and TRBJ2-3; TRBD2 aligns across 11 bases. Trimming at V came to 4 bases and at J to 6 bases, leaving 9 bases not matched to a gene. Per germline, CDR1 SGHTA and CDR2 FQGNSA. The CDR3 is 16 amino acids.

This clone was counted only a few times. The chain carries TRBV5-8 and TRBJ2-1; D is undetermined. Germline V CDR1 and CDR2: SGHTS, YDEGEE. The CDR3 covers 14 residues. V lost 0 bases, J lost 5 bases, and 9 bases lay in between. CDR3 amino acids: CASSLVPTHNEQFF. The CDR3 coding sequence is TGTGCCAGCAGCTTGGTTCCGACTCACAATGAGCAGTTCTTC.

The CDR3 region has the DNA TGTGCCAGCAGCAAAAGCGGGGTCCGTCAGGAGCAGTACTTC. Amino acid sequence: CASSKSGVRQEQYF. The chain is built from TRBV6-5 and TRBJ2-7, with 7 bases lining up with TRBD2. Germline trimming cut 6 bases from V and 7 bases from J; bases unmatched to any gene: 12. The CDR3 spans 14 residues. From germline, CDR1 is MNHEY and CDR2 SVGAGI.

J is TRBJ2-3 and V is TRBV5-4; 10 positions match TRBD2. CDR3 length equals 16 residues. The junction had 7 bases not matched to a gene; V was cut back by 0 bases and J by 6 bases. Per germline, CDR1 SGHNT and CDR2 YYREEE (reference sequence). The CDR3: CASSLVMSGGGDTQYF. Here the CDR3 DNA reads TGTGCCAGCAGCTTGGTTATGAGCGGGGGGGGCGATACGCAGTATTTT.